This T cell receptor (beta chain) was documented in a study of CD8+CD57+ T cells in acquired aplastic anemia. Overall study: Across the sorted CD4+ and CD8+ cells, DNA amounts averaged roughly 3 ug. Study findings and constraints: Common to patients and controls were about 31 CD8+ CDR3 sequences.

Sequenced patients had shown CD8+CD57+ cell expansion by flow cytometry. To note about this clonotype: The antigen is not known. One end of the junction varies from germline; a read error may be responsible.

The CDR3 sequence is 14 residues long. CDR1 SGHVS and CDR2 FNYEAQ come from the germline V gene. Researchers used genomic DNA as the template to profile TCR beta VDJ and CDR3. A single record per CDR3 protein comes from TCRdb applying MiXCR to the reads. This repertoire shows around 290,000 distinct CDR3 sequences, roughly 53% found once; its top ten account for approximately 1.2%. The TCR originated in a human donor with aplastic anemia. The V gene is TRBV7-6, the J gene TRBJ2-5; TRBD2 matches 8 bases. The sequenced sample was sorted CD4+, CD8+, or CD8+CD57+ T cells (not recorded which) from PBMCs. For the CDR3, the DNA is TGTGCCAGCAGCGTAGCGGGGTGGAAAGAGACCCAGTACTTC. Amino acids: CASSVAGWKETQYF.